The 32 T cell receptor beta chains reported below all come from one sample, sequenced in a study of blood T cell repertoires in COVID-19. Assay used: immunoSEQ multiplex PCR; TCRdb lists only in-frame clones, some missing. The table lists approximately 12,000 clones, around 70% of them singletons. Sequencing was performed on peripheral blood. These receptors were collected from a man between 60 and 75 years old with COVID-19, enrolled during active disease.

In this sample, this clone turned up once. The chain combines TRBV3-1 (or the pseudogene TRBV3-2) with TRBJ1-1; 8 nucleotides line up with TRBD1. Per germline, CDR1 LGHDT and CDR2 YNNKEL (reference sequence). This CDR3 is built from 14 residues. V dropped 5 bases and J dropped 4; count of bases not matched to a gene: 6. The DNA of the CDR3 is TGTGCCAGCAGCTTTACAGGGGGAGGCACTGAAGCTTTCTTT. It is translated as CASSFTGGGTEAFF.

The chain recombines TRBV20-1 with TRBJ2-7; TRBD1 might be the D (5 bases). Germline V lookup: CDR1 DFQATT, CDR2 SNEGSKA (reference sequence). V dropped 6 bases and J dropped 9 bases, with 15 bases sitting between them. The CDR3 sequence is 11 residues long. The CDR3 DNA follows: TGCAGTGCCCCGGACAAAAAGGGGCAGTACTTC. Residues: CSAPDKKGQYF.

V gene TRBV6-5 combines with J gene TRBJ2-1, with a possible D match to TRBD2 (5 bases). The CDR3 covers 15 residues. Germline V gene data show CDR1 as MNHEY and CDR2 as SVGAGI. V dropped 3 bases and J dropped 1 base, with 10 bases sitting between them. The CDR3 nucleotides are TGTGCCAGCAGTTATTATGGGGAGTCCTACAATGAGCAGTTCTTC. It translates to CASSYYGESYNEQFF.

The chain combines TRBV4-3 with TRBJ1-4, with D hard to call. This CDR3 spans 17 amino acids. Germline CDR1 and CDR2: LGHNA and YSLEER. Trimming shortened V by 0 bases and J by 0 bases, and 11 bases separated the two germline ends. The CDR3 DNA is TGCGCCAGCAGCCAAGATAATCCTGTTGCAACTAATGAAAAACTGTTTTTT. Translated: CASSQDNPVATNEKLFF.

This clone was counted between two and nine times. The chain uses TRBV5-5 and TRBJ1-2, with 9 bases fitting TRBD1. Looked up from germline, CDR1 is SGHKS and CDR2 is YYEKEE (reference sequence). The CDR3 sequence is 15 residues long. Losses at the gene ends were 1 base for V and 5 bases for J; bases not matched to a gene: 6. Here the CDR3 reads CASSLLQGAQYGYTF. CDR3 DNA: TGTGCCAGCAGCTTGTTACAGGGGGCGCAGTATGGCTACACCTTC. Using reference TRBV5-5 and TRBJ1-2 for the parts outside the CDR3, the full variable domain is DAGVTQSPTHLIKTRGQQVTLRCSPISGHKSVSWYQQVLGQGPQFIFQYYEKEERGRGNFPDRFSARQFPNYSSELNVNALLLGDSALYLCASSLLQGAQYGYTFGSGTRLTVV.

This sequence joins TRBV10-3 and TRBJ2-3; 7 positions agree with TRBD1. CDR3 length: 12 amino acids. J gave up 2 bases and V 9 bases, and 2 bases lay outside the gene matches. Germline V CDR1 and CDR2: ENHRY, SYGVKD. As DNA, the CDR3 is TGTGCCATTGGACAGGACACAGATACGCAGTATTTT. This gives the protein CAIGQDTDTQYF.

This clone has more than one count but fewer than ten. V is TRBV13 and J is TRBJ2-2, with 10 bases matching TRBD1. Germline loops: CDR1 PRHDT, CDR2 FYEKMQ (reference sequence). The CDR3 sequence is 16 residues long. J lost 7 bases, V lost 6 bases, and 11 bases had no gene match. The CDR3 DNA reads TGTGCCAGCAGGGTCCTGGGACAGGGGTCCGGCGGGGAGCTGTTTTTT. It is translated as CASRVLGQGSGGELFF.

This clone was found a few times. This chain links TRBV24-1 with TRBJ2-2, with 14 bases aligning to TRBD2. The junction had 4 bases not matched to a gene; V was cut back by 4 bases and J by 1 base. Germline V gene sequence: CDR1 KGHDR, CDR2 SFDVKD. The CDR3 extends over 18 amino acids. Written as DNA, the CDR3 is TGTGCCACCAGTGACGGGACTAGCGGGGGCTGGAACACCGGGGAGCTGTTTTTT. It codes for CATSDGTSGGWNTGELFF.

The table lists this clone with a count of one. The chain uses TRBV3-1 (or the pseudogene TRBV3-2) and TRBJ2-1; 11 nucleotides match TRBD2. The CDR3 length is 21 residues. The J segment lost 0 bases and the V segment lost 4 bases, leaving 17 bases of the junction unmatched. Germline V gene sequence: CDR1 LGHDT, CDR2 YNNKEL (reference sequence). CDR3 bases: TGTGCCAGCAGCCCTTTGGGAGGGGCTAGCGGGGGGAGCGGCTCCTACAATGAGCAGTTCTTC. It yields the protein CASSPLGGASGGSGSYNEQFF.

V gene TRBV5-1 combines with J gene TRBJ2-7, with TRBD2 identical over 12 bases. J lost 2 bases, V lost 0 bases, and 0 bases had no gene match. Looked up from germline, CDR1 is SGHRS and CDR2 is YFSETQ. The CDR3 loop spans 15 amino acids. DNA of the CDR3: TGCGCCAGCAGCTTGGCTAGCGGGGGGGCCTACGAGCAGTACTTC. Its protein is CASSLASGGAYEQYF.

This clone was counted once. The V gene is TRBV5-5, the J gene TRBJ2-5; TRBD1 agrees at 8 bases. J was trimmed by 4 bases and V by 0 bases; bases with no gene match: 11. There are 17 residues in the CDR3. Germline CDR1 SGHKS, CDR2 YYEKEE (reference sequence). The CDR3: CASSLGQGLRFGETQYF. As DNA, the CDR3 is TGTGCCAGCAGCTTGGGACAGGGGCTCAGATTTGGAGAGACCCAGTACTTC.

This sequence joins TRBV6-5 and TRBJ1-1; D remains unclear. Per germline, CDR1 MNHEY and CDR2 SVGAGI. CDR3 length: 12 residues. Trimming removed 0 bases at V and 9 bases at J, with 8 bases between. For the CDR3, the DNA is TGTGCCAGCAGTTACTCGGGCCAACAAGCTTTCTTT. This encodes CASSYSGQQAFF.

The chain joins TRBV30 to TRBJ1-2; 8 nucleotides match TRBD1. Germline V gene data show CDR1 as GTSNPN and CDR2 as SVGIG (reference sequence). V gave up 6 bases and J gave up 8 bases; unmatched junction bases: 11. The CDR3 loop spans 13 amino acids. The CDR3 DNA reads TGTGCCTGCCGGACAGGGATCCCTATAGGCTACACCTTC. This translates into CACRTGIPIGYTF.

The J gene is TRBJ2-7, the V gene TRBV3-1 (or the pseudogene TRBV3-2); 14 nucleotides match TRBD2. Germline V gene data show CDR1 as LGHDT and CDR2 as YNNKEL (reference sequence). The trim removed 4 bases at V and 4 bases at J, leaving 6 bases unmatched. CDR3 length: 16 amino acids. The CDR3 sequence is CASSPPGTSGSYEQYV. In DNA form, the CDR3 reads TGTGCCAGCAGCCCTCCTGGGACTAGCGGGAGTTACGAGCAGTACGTC.

The chain combines TRBV27 with TRBJ2-6; D ambiguous. Germline CDR1 MNHEY, CDR2 SMNVEV (reference sequence). This CDR3 spans 13 amino acids. Trimming pared 3 bases from V and 4 bases from J, leaving 4 bases between. The CDR3 region is CASSFLGANVLTF. Here the CDR3 DNA reads TGTGCCAGCAGTTTCCTGGGGGCCAACGTCCTGACTTTC.

The chain carries TRBV7-9 and TRBJ2-1; 8 bases are a match to TRBD2. Trimming took 1 base from V and 3 from J; bases not matched to a gene: 8. Germline-derived CDR1 and CDR2 are SEHNR and FQNEAQ (reference sequence). This CDR3 spans 17 amino acids. The CDR3 spells CASSLVPSGSYYNEQFF. The CDR3 nucleotides are TGTGCCAGCAGCTTAGTCCCTAGCGGGTCCTACTACAATGAGCAGTTCTTC.

This clone came up once. This chain uses TRBV7-8 with TRBJ2-2; the D is unclear. The CDR3 is made up of 15 amino acids. CDR1 is SGHVS, CDR2 FQNEAQ, per germline. V was cut by 2 bases and J by 2 bases, with 9 bases left in between. CDR3 protein: CASSLRLENTGELFF. In DNA, the CDR3 is TGTGCCAGCAGCTTAAGGCTAGAAAACACCGGGGAGCTGTTTTTT.

The chain employs TRBV5-4 and TRBJ2-3; D may be TRBD2 (7 bases). Germline values: CDR1 SGHNT, CDR2 YYREEE (reference sequence). Trimming stripped 4 bases from V and 5 bases from J, with 17 bases between. This CDR3 is built from 15 residues. This chain's CDR3 is CASSLGGAGEDTQYF. The CDR3 region has the DNA TGTGCCAGCAGCCTGGGGGGGGCGGGAGAAGATACGCAGTATTTT. Full variable domain (remainder filled in from reference TRBV5-4 and TRBJ2-3): ETGVTQSPTHLIKTRGQQVTLRCSSQSGHNTVSWYQQALGQGPQFIFQYYREEENGRGNFPPRFSGLQFPNYSSELNVNALELDDSALYLCASSLGGAGEDTQYFGPGTRLTVL.

Of note for this clone: At one of its ends the junction is not consistent with the germline gene, which may arise from a read error. The chain uses TRBV5-5 and TRBJ2-7, with 8 bases lining up with TRBD2. The length of the CDR3 is 14 residues. CDR1 and CDR2 from the germline V gene are SGHKS and YYEKEE (reference sequence). The CDR3 nucleotides read TGTGCCAGCAGCTCCTTTAGCGGGAACCCGAATCCGGACTTC. Amino acid sequence: CASSSFSGNPNPDF.

This chain uses TRBV27 with TRBJ1-4; D remains unclear. The germline V gene has CDR1 MNHEY and CDR2 SMNVEV (reference sequence). Trimming removed 5 bases at V and 6 bases at J, with 16 bases between. The CDR3 has 15 residues. CDR3 coding DNA: TGTGCCAGCAGTCCCGAGGTGGGGAGGGATGAAAAACTGTTTTTT. Protein sequence: CASSPEVGRDEKLFF. Based on the CDR3 plus reference TRBV27 and TRBJ1-4, the full variable domain is EAQVTQNPRYLITVTGKKLTVTCSQNMNHEYMSWYRQDPGLGLRQIYYSMNVEVTDKGDVPEGYKVSRKEKRNFPLILESPSPNQTSLYFCASSPEVGRDEKLFFGSGTQLSVL.

This chain connects TRBV7-2 to TRBJ2-3, with D possibly being TRBD2 (6 bases). The V and J ends lost 1 base and 2 bases respectively, with 13 bases between them. The CDR3 spans 16 residues. CDR1 and CDR2 (germline): SGHTA, FQGNSA. In DNA, the CDR3 is TGTGCCAGCAGCTTAGAAGCTAGCGCTACCACAGATACGCAGTATTTT. This sequence encodes CASSLEASATTDTQYF.

The V and J genes are TRBV25-1 and TRBJ2-3; 10 bases map to TRBD2. J gave up 1 base and V 6 bases, and 1 base lay outside the gene matches. Per the germline V gene, CDR1 is MGHDK and CDR2 is SYGVNS. The CDR3 runs 14 residues. CDR3 loop: CASRLAGGTDTQYF. The CDR3 nucleotides read TGTGCCAGCAGGCTAGCGGGGGGCACAGATACGCAGTATTTT.

This clone ranks as large (0.1 to 1%). The chain joins TRBV28 to TRBJ2-1, with D maybe TRBD1 (7 bases). The V and J ends lost 5 bases and 8 bases respectively, with 19 bases between them. The length of the CDR3 is 15 residues. The germline gives CDR1 MDHEN, CDR2 SYDVKM. The CDR3: CASSNHGGQGDEQFF. The DNA of the CDR3 is TGTGCCAGCAGTAACCACGGAGGGCAGGGGGATGAGCAGTTCTTC.

This clone counts as medium-sized. J is TRBJ1-1 and V is TRBV7-9; D is uncertain. CDR3 size: 13 residues. Germline assignment: CDR1 SEHNR and CDR2 FQNEAQ (reference sequence). Deletions cut 5 bases from V and 4 bases from J, with 11 bases between. The CDR3 reads CASSLERGTEAFF. CDR3 sequence (DNA): TGTGCCAGCAGCCTCGAACGAGGCACTGAAGCTTTCTTT.

The chain employs TRBV11-3 and TRBJ2-7; D unresolved. Germline loops: CDR1 SGHNT, CDR2 YENEEA. This CDR3 has 14 amino acids. Trimming removed 11 bases at V and 1 base at J, with 18 bases between. The CDR3 protein is CARIETSGSYEQYV. The DNA for the CDR3 is TGTGCCCGGATTGAGACTTCGGGTTCCTACGAGCAGTACGTC.

This chain joins TRBV3-1 (or the pseudogene TRBV3-2) and TRBJ2-2, with 8 bases matching TRBD1. The CDR3 contains 21 residues. Losses at the gene ends were 4 bases for V and 1 base for J; bases not matched to a gene: 20. CDR1 is LGHDT and CDR2 is YNNKEL in the germline V gene (reference sequence). The CDR3 DNA reads TGTGCCAGCAGCCTCCGGGACAGGAGTCTTGCAGGCATTATGAACACCGGGGAGCTGTTTTTT. Protein product: CASSLRDRSLAGIMNTGELFF.

J is TRBJ2-3 and V is TRBV29-1, with 7 nucleotides matching TRBD2. The CDR3 sequence is 16 residues long. Per the germline V gene, CDR1 is SQVTM and CDR2 is ANQGSEA. J was trimmed by 4 bases and V by 1 base; bases with no gene match: 11. DNA for the CDR3: TGCAGCGTTGAAGGGCTAGCGGTCCCGGGTCCAGATACGCAGTATTTT. Its translation is CSVEGLAVPGPDTQYF.

This clone was counted a single time. The chain recombines TRBV15 with TRBJ2-3; 8 positions agree with TRBD2. V lost 10 bases and J lost 4; bases outside the gene matches: 10. The CDR3 runs 14 residues. CDR1 LNHNV and CDR2 YYDKDF come from the germline V gene (reference sequence). CDR3 loop: CAIANGGAADTQYF. Here the CDR3 DNA reads TGTGCCATCGCTAACGGGGGGGCCGCAGATACGCAGTATTTT. The full variable domain, completed using reference TRBV15 and TRBJ2-3, is DAMVIQNPRYQVTQFGKPVTLSCSQTLNHNVMYWYQQKSSQAPKLLFHYYDKDFNNEADTPDNFQSRRPNTSFCFLDIRSPGLGDTAMYLCAIANGGAADTQYFGPGTRLTVL.

The V call is TRBV9, the J call TRBJ2-2, with TRBD2 matching 9 bases. J lost 4 bases, V lost 7 bases, and 5 bases had no gene match. The CDR3 runs to 14 residues. Germline loops: CDR1 SGDLS, CDR2 YYNGEE. The DNA of the CDR3 is TGTGCCAGCGGAGCGGGAGGAGGCACCGGGGAGCTGTTTTTT. Translation gives CASGAGGGTGELFF.

The rearrangement joins TRBV27 to TRBJ2-1; 7 nucleotides align to TRBD2. The CDR3 consists of 15 residues. V was clipped by 8 bases and J by 0 bases; unmatched bases: 7. Germline V gene sequence: CDR1 MNHEY, CDR2 SMNVEV (reference sequence). The CDR3 here is CASRDGGSSYNEQFF. The CDR3 coding sequence is TGTGCCAGCCGCGACGGGGGGAGCTCCTACAATGAGCAGTTCTTC.

The chain is built from TRBV19 and TRBJ2-1, with a possible D match to TRBD2 (5 bases). Germline CDR1 LNHDA, CDR2 SQIVND (reference sequence). This CDR3 region has 13 residues. Trimming removed 1 base at V and 4 bases at J, with 5 bases between. The CDR3 nucleotides are TGTGCCAGTAGTATAGGCGGGTACAATGAGCAGTTCTTC. This gives the protein CASSIGGYNEQFF.

The gene calls are TRBV2 and TRBJ2-3; no reliable D call. The CDR3 contains 15 residues. The V and J ends lost 0 bases and 2 bases respectively, with 9 bases between them. Germline V gene data show CDR1 as SNHLY and CDR2 as FYNNEI. The CDR3 region is CASSEATYFTDTQYF. The DNA of the CDR3 is TGTGCCAGCAGTGAAGCTACCTATTTCACAGATACGCAGTATTTT.